This TCR beta chain derives from a study of T cells in Graves' hyperthyroidism and ophthalmopathy. The length of the CDR3 is 16 residues. The V gene's germline CDR1 is LGHNA and CDR2 YSLEER. V lost 0 bases to trimming and J lost 3 bases, with 14 bases between them. RNA transcripts yielded amplified TCR beta CDR3 regions. The HTBI primer set was used in a first-round RT-PCR of the TCR CDR3. One entry per CDR3 protein, called by TCRdb with MiXCR from the multiplex PCR reads. The profile shows nearly 750,000 distinct CDR3 sequences, about a third of them singletons. Whole-study findings and limits: Stable hyperthyroidism was separated from ophthalmopathy by a model based on 13 V-J features.

This clonotype showed up just a few times. Its target is not known. The clonotype was recovered from a woman aged 40 to 49 with Graves' hyperthyroidism. Material: blood. The chain has TRBV4-3 and TRBJ1-2; D remains ambiguous. CDR3 DNA sequence: TGCGCCAGCAGCCAAGAGTCAGGAGCAGCCCACTATGGCTACACCTTC. Residues: CASSQESGAAHYGYTF.